The rows below give T cell receptor beta chains drawn from one sample of a study of blood T cell repertoires in COVID-19. Clones were read by immunoSEQ multiplex PCR, and TCRdb kept only the in-frame ones, dropping some. Here the sample spans a few hundred thousand clones, 85% to 90% being singletons. The sequenced material came from peripheral blood. These receptor sequences come from a woman aged 60 to 75 with COVID-19, enrolled during active disease. The CDR3 runs from the conserved cysteine through the conserved F or W. D genes are given only for firm matches. Clone size is given for some rows only: seen once, a few or many times, or a class if the clone is expanded.

v_call	d_call	clone_size	j_call	cdr3_nt	cdr3_aa
TRBV29-1	.	.	TRBJ1-2	TGCAGCGCTCCCGCAGGGGTTGACTATGGCTACACCTTC	CSAPAGVDYGYTF
TRBV2	.	once	TRBJ2-7	TGTGCCAGCAGTGTAGATAACCTCTACGAGCAGTACTTC	CASSVDNLYEQYF
TRBV4-3	TRBD2	.	TRBJ2-1	TGCGCCAGCAGCCAAGTCGGGCGGGGGAATGAGCAGTTCTTC	CASSQVGRGNEQFF
TRBV27	TRBD1	.	TRBJ2-6	TGTGCCAGCAGTTTATCATGGGACAGGGGAGAATCTGGGGCCAACGTCCTGACTTTC	CASSLSWDRGESGANVLTF
TRBV6-5	TRBD1	.	TRBJ1-2	TGTGCCAGCACCCGGGTACAGGGGGCTAACTATGGCTACACCTTC	CASTRVQGANYGYTF
TRBV18	TRBD2	.	TRBJ2-2	TGTGCCAGCTCGTCCTTAGCGGGGGAGAACACCGGGGAGCTGTTTTTT	CASSSLAGENTGELFF
TRBV14	TRBD2	.	TRBJ2-1	TGTGCCAGCAGCCAATGGGCTAGCGGGGAATACTATGAGCAGTTCTTC	CASSQWASGEYYEQFF
TRBV10-3	TRBD1	.	TRBJ2-7	TGTGCCATACACAGGGGTATTGGCTACGAGCAGTACTTC	CAIHRGIGYEQYF
TRBV27	.	.	TRBJ1-4	TGTGCCAGCAGTTGGAAGGGGAGGGATGAAAAACTGTTTTTT	CASSWKGRDEKLFF
TRBV12-5	TRBD2	.	TRBJ2-5	TGTGCTAGTGGCCCTGCGGGGGGGGATCTCCAAGAGACCCAGTACTTC	CASGPAGGDLQETQYF
TRBV6-5	TRBD1	.	TRBJ1-1	TGTGCCAGCAACCCCAGGGGGACTGAAGCTTTCTTT	CASNPRGTEAFF
TRBV6-4	TRBD1	.	TRBJ2-1	TGTGCCAGCAGTGACACAGGGGATTGGAATGAGCAGTTCTTC	CASSDTGDWNEQFF
TRBV18	.	.	TRBJ2-7	TGTGCCAGCTCACCGACAGCGTACGAGCAGTACTTC	CASSPTAYEQYF
TRBV11-2	TRBD1	.	TRBJ1-6	TGTGCCAGCAGGCGGGACAGGGGGCAGGGTAATTCACCCCTCCACTTT	CASRRDRGQGNSPLHF
TRBV18	.	.	TRBJ1-2	TGTGCCAGCTCACCCGTCCTCAGGGCGGATGGCTACACCTTC	CASSPVLRADGYTF
TRBV6-5	.	.	TRBJ1-2	TGTGCCAGCAGCCAGGGGCGGGGGGTGTATGGCTACACCTTC	CASSQGRGVYGYTF
TRBV19	TRBD1	.	TRBJ1-1	TGTGCCAGCCTGGGACAGGGCGACACTGAAGCTTTCTTT	CASLGQGDTEAFF
TRBV5-1	TRBD1	.	TRBJ1-2	TGCGCCAGCAGCAGGAGACAGGGGGCGGACTATGGCTACACCTTC	CASSRRQGADYGYTF
TRBV6-5	TRBD2	.	TRBJ2-7	TGTGCCAGCAGTTACTCGGCTAGCGGGGCCTACGAGCAGTACTTC	CASSYSASGAYEQYF
TRBV6-2/TRBV6-3	.	.	TRBJ1-6	TGTGCCAGCAGTTACCGCGGGAGTAATTCACCCCTCCACTTT	CASSYRGSNSPLHF
TRBV4-2	.	.	TRBJ1-1	TGTGCCAGCAGCCAAGAAAGAGGGACTGGTGAAGCTTTCTTT	CASSQERGTGEAFF
TRBV2	TRBD1	.	TRBJ2-5	TGTGCCAGCAGTGCTCTGACAGGGACAGAGACCCAGTACTTC	CASSALTGTETQYF
TRBV7-2	TRBD2	.	TRBJ2-1	TGTGCCAGCAGCTTAGTCTTCAGGCTAGCGGACAATGAGCAGTTCTTC	CASSLVFRLADNEQFF
TRBV7-2	.	.	TRBJ1-1	TGTGCCAGCAGCACGGTGGCGGGGAACACTGAAGCTTTCTTT	CASSTVAGNTEAFF
TRBV7-6	TRBD2	.	TRBJ2-1	TGTGCCAGCAGCTTAGTTGCGGGGGGTTCCTACAATGAGCAGTTCTTC	CASSLVAGGSYNEQFF
TRBV4-1	.	.	TRBJ1-3	TGCGCCAGCAGCCAAGACGAGACATTCGTTGGAAACACCATATATTTT	CASSQDETFVGNTIYF
TRBV6-5	.	once	TRBJ1-2	TGTGCCAGCAGTTACACAAGGACTTATGGCTACACCTTC	CASSYTRTYGYTF
TRBV27	.	.	TRBJ2-3	TGTGCCAGCAGTTTAAAGCTGTCGAGCACAGATACGCAGTATTTT	CASSLKLSSTDTQYF
TRBV7-8	.	.	TRBJ1-1	TGTGCCGTCGGGGGGAACGGGGACACTGAAGCTTTCTTT	CAVGGNGDTEAFF
TRBV19	.	.	TRBJ1-4	TGTGCCAGTAGTATCTCGGGGACTAATGAAAAACTGTTTTTT	CASSISGTNEKLFF
TRBV3-1/TRBV3-2	.	.	TRBJ1-2	TGTGCCAGCAGCCAAGATCGCCAGGCTCTCACCTTC	CASSQDRQALTF
TRBV9	TRBD1	.	TRBJ1-1	TGTGCCAGCAGCTCTGGACAGGTGGACCCGAACACTGAAGCTTTCTTT	CASSSGQVDPNTEAFF
TRBV10-3	.	.	TRBJ1-6	TGTGCCATCAGCGGGGGGGATTATAATTCACCCCTCCACTTT	CAISGGDYNSPLHF
TRBV14	TRBD1	.	TRBJ2-2	TGTGCCAGCAGCCGGACAGGGAAGAACACCGGGGAGCTGTTTTTT	CASSRTGKNTGELFF
TRBV7-2	TRBD2	.	TRBJ2-1	TGTGCCAGCAGCCGCGCAGGGGGGATTGAAGCGGGGGGCCAGGCATCTCGGTTCTTC	CASSRAGGIEAGGQASRFF
TRBV6-5	.	.	TRBJ2-3	TGTGCCAGCAGACCGGGACTCAGCACAGATACGCAGTATTTT	CASRPGLSTDTQYF
TRBV5-6	TRBD1	.	TRBJ1-2	TGTGCCAGCAGCTTGTTCCTTTGGTCAGGGGGGAATGGCTACACCTTC	CASSLFLWSGGNGYTF
TRBV20-1	.	.	TRBJ1-6	TGCAGTGGTAGTCGGGGGGCGTGGGATGACCTCCACTTT	CSGSRGAWDDLHF
TRBV30	TRBD1	.	TRBJ2-3	TGTGCCTGGCAGGACAGGAGGAGCACAGATACGCAGTATTTT	CAWQDRRSTDTQYF
TRBV7-3	TRBD2	.	TRBJ2-2	TGTGCCAGCACCCTCGGACTAGCGGGGAACCCCGGGGAGCTGTTTTTT	CASTLGLAGNPGELFF
TRBV12-5	.	.	TRBJ2-3	TGTGCTACCAAACGCAAATCGACAACCACAGATACGCAGTATTTT	CATKRKSTTTDTQYF
TRBV5-1	TRBD1	.	TRBJ2-1	TGCGCCAGCAGCTTGGAGTCCCATCGGACAGGGAAGTACAATGAGCAGTTCTTC	CASSLESHRTGKYNEQFF
TRBV6-1	.	.	TRBJ2-2	TGTGCCAGCAGTTTCCGGGTCACCGGGGAGCTGTTTTTT	CASSFRVTGELFF
TRBV2	.	.	TRBJ2-7	TGTGCCACCGGACAGCTACAGAGCTCCTACGAGCAGTACTTC	CATGQLQSSYEQYF
TRBV19	.	few	TRBJ1-2	TGTGCCAGTAGTAGCCGGAGAGACTATGGCTACACCTTC	CASSSRRDYGYTF
TRBV27	.	.	TRBJ2-1	TGTGCCAGCAATCCGCTAAACGGGGGAGCCTACAATGAGCAGTTCTTC	CASNPLNGGAYNEQFF
TRBV6-5	TRBD1	.	TRBJ1-6	TGTGCCAGCCAGAGGACAGGGAATTCACCCCTCCACTTT	CASQRTGNSPLHF
TRBV18	TRBD1	.	TRBJ2-7	TGTGCCAGCTCCCCTTATAGGGGGCTGGGGGACTCCTACGAGCAGTACTTC	CASSPYRGLGDSYEQYF
TRBV7-8	TRBD1	few	TRBJ1-4	TGTGCCAGCAGCTGGGACAGGGGTACTAATGAAAAACTGTTTTTT	CASSWDRGTNEKLFF
TRBV3-1/TRBV3-2	.	.	TRBJ1-4	TGTGCCAGCAGCCCAGGGGAAAAACTGTTTTTT	CASSPGEKLFF
TRBV4-2	.	.	TRBJ2-1	TGTGCCAGCAGCCGTCCACGGACTTTGAATGAGCAGTTCTTC	CASSRPRTLNEQFF
TRBV9	.	.	TRBJ2-7	TGTGCCAGCAGCGTAGCAGGGAGGGGGATCGAGCAGTACTTC	CASSVAGRGIEQYF
TRBV6-2/TRBV6-3	.	.	TRBJ2-2	TGTGCCAGCAGTTCCCCACCCGGTGGCGGGCTCACCGGGGAGCTGTTTTTT	CASSSPPGGGLTGELFF
TRBV7-2	TRBD1	.	TRBJ2-7	TGTGCCAGCAGCTTAGTGCCCAGGGGGCGCGAGCAGTACTTC	CASSLVPRGREQYF